This T cell receptor (beta chain) was observed in a study of vaccination effects on CD4 cells after COVID-19. Between the trimmed V and J ends, which lost 6 bases and 4 bases, there was a span of 12 bases. The CDR3 sequence is 13 residues long. Sequencing in the ViraFEST assay came after antigen-specific CD4+ T cells had been expanded with viral peptide pools, which were used to stimulate PBMC. Scientists isolated CD4+ T cells after a roughly 9-day culture period ended. Testing of the vaccine recipients showed negative nucleocapsid antibodies and no prior SARS-CoV-2 infection. Each well held some 2.2 million PBMC cultured with around 10 ug/ml peptides and roughly 11 IU/ml IL-2. Clones were sequenced by immunoSEQ multiplex PCR, and TCRdb holds only the in-frame ones, with some missing. The table lists tens of thousands of clones, roughly 76% of them singletons. As concerns this clone: No antigen is known for it.

This clonotype originated in a human donor who received a COVID-19 vaccine. This chain uses TRBV12-3 or TRBV12-4 with TRBJ1-2; D not resolved. This specimen was CD4+ T cells from PBMCs cultured with SARS-CoV-2 spike peptides, taken before COVID-19 vaccination. DNA for the CDR3: TGTGCCAGCAGCCCTCGAGGGAGCTATGGCTACACCTTC. Protein product: CASSPRGSYGYTF.